The present TCR beta chain was sequenced within a study of T cells in Graves' hyperthyroidism and ophthalmopathy. Whole-study results and caveats: Expanded thyroid clonotypes (above 0.001) were mostly also found in blood.

Amplified TCR beta CDR3 regions derived from RNA transcripts. A set of HTBI primers served as the primers for a first-round RT-PCR of the TCR CDR3. Using its own MiXCR run on the multiplex PCR reads, TCRdb lists one record per CDR3 protein. The sample shows around 620,000 distinct CDR3 sequences, roughly 46% of them seen only once. The CDR3 has 12 residues. Germline lookup yields CDR1 ENHRY and CDR2 SYGVKD. V was trimmed by 6 bases and J by 6 bases, leaving 11 bases between them. As regards this clonotype: Its specificity is not known.

V usage is TRBV10-3 and J usage is TRBJ2-5; D is undetermined. Input material: peripheral blood or thyroid tissue (not recorded which). This receptor was identified in an adult woman with Graves' disease, either hyperthyroidism or ophthalmopathy (not recorded which). CDR3 sequence (DNA): TGTGCCATCAGGACACCGGGCAAGACCCAGTACTTC. This codes for CAIRTPGKTQYF.